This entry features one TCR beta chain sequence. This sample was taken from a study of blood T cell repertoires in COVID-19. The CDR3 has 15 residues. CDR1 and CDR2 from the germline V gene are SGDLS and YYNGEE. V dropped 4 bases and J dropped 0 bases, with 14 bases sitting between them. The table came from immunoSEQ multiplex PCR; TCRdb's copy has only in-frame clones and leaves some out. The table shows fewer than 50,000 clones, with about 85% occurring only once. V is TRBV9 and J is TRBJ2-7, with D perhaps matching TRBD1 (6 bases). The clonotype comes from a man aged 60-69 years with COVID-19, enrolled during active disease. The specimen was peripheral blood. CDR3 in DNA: TGTGCCAGCAGCCCCACTCCCAGGGGCTCCTACGAGCAGTACTTC. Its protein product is CASSPTPRGSYEQYF.